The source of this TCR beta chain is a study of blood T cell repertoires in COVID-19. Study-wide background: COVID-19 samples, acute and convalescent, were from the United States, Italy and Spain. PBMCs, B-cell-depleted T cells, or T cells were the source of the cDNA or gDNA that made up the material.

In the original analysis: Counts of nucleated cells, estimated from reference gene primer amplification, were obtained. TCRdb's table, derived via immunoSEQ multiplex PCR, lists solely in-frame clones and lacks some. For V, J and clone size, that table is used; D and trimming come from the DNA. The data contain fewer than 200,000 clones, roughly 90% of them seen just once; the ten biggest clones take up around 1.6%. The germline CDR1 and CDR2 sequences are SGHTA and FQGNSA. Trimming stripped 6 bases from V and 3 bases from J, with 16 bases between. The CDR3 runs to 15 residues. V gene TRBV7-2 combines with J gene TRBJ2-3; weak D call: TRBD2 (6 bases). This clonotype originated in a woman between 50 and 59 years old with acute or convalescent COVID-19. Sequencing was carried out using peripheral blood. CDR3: CASRRGAGRTDTQYF. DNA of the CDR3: TGTGCCAGCAGGAGAGGCGCGGGAAGGACAGATACGCAGTATTTT. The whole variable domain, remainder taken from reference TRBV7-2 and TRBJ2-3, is GAGVSQSPSNKVTEKGKDVELRCDPISGHTALYWYRQSLGQGLEFLIYFQGNSAPDKSGLPSDRFSAERTGGSVSTLTIQRTQQEDSAVYLCASRRGAGRTDTQYFGPGTRLTVL.